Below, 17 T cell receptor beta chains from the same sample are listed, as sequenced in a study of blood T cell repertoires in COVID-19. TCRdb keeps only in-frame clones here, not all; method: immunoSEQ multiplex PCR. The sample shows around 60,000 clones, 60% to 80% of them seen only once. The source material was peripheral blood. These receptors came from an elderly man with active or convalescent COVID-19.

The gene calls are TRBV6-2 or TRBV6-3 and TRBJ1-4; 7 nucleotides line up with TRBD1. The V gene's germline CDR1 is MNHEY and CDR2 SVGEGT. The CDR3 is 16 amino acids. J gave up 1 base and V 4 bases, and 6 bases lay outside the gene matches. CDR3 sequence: CASSWEGGGTNEKLFF. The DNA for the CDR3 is TGTGCCAGCAGTTGGGAAGGGGGCGGAACTAATGAAAAACTGTTTTTT.

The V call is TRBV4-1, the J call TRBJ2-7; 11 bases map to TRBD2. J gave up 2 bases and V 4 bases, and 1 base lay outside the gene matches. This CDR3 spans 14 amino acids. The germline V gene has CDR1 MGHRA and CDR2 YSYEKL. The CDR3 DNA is TGCGCCAGCAGCCCGACTAGCGGGACCTACGAGCAGTACTTC. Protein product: CASSPTSGTYEQYF.

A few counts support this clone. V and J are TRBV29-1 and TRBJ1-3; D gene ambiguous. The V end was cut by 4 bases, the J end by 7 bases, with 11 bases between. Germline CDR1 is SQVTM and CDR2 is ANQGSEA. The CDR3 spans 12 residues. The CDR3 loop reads CSVVVPVNTIYF. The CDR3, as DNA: TGCAGCGTTGTTGTCCCTGTCAACACCATATATTTT.

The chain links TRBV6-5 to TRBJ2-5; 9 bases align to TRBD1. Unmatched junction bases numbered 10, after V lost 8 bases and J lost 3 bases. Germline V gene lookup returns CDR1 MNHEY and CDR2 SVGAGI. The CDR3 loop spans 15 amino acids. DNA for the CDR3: TGTGCCAGCCTAAAGGCCGGGACAGGGAAAGAGACCCAGTACTTC. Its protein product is CASLKAGTGKETQYF.

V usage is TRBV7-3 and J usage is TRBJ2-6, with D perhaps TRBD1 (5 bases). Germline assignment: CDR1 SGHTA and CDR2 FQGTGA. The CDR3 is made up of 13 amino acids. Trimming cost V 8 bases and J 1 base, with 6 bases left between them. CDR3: CASAGSGANVLTF. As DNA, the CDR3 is TGTGCCAGCGCAGGGTCTGGGGCCAACGTCCTGACTTTC.

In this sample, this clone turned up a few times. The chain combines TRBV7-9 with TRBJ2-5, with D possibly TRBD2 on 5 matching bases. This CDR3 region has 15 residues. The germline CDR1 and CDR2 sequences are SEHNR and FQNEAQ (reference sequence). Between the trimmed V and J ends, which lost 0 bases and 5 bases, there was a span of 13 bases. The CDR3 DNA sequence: TGTGCCAGCAGCTTAGCCTTATCTAGGGAGGAGACCCAGTACTTC. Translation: CASSLALSREETQYF.

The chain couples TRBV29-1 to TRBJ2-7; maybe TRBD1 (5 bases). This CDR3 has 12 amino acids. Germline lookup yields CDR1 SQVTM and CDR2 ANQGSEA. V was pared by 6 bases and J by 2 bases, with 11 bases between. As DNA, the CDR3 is TGCAGCGTCAAAGGACAAGCCTACGAGCAGTACTTC. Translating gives CSVKGQAYEQYF.

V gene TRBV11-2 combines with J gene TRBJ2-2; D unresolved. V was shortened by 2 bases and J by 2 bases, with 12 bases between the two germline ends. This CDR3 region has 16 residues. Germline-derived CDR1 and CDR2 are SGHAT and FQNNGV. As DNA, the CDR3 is TGTGCCAGCAGCTTAAATTACGGAGACAACACCGGGGAGCTGTTTTTT. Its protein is CASSLNYGDNTGELFF.

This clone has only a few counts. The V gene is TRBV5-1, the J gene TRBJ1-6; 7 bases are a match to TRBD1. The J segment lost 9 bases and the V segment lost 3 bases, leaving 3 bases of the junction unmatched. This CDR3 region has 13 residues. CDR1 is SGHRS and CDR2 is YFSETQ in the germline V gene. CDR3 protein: CASSYQGGSPLHF. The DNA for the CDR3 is TGCGCCAGCAGCTACCAGGGGGGTTCACCCCTCCACTTT.

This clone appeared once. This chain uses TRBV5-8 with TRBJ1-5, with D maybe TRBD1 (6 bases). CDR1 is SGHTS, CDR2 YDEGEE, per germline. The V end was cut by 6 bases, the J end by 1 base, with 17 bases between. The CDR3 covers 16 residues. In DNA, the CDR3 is TGTGCCAGCAACCCGTTACAGGGTAAAAGCAATCAGCCCCAGCATTTT. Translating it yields CASNPLQGKSNQPQHF.

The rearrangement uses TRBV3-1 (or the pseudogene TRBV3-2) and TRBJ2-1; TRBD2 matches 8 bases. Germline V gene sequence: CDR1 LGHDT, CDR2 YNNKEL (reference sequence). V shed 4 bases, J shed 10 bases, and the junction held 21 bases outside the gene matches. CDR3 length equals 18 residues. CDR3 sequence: CASSRPGGAGLGVREQFF. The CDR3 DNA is TGTGCCAGCAGCCGTCCAGGCGGGGCGGGACTAGGGGTAAGAGAGCAGTTCTTC.

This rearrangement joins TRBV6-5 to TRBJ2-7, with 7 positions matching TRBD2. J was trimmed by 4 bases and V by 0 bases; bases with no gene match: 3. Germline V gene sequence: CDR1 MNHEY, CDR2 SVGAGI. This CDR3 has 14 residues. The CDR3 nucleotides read TGTGCCAGCAGTTACTCCAGCGGGAAGTACGAGCAGTACTTC. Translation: CASSYSSGKYEQYF.

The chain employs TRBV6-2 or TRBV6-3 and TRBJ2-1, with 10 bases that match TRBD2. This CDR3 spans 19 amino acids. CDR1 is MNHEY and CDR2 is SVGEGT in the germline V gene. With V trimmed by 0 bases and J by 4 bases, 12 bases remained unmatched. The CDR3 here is CASSYSVDRRTSGYNEQFF. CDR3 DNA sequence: TGTGCCAGCAGTTACTCCGTAGATCGTCGGACTAGCGGTTACAATGAGCAGTTCTTC.

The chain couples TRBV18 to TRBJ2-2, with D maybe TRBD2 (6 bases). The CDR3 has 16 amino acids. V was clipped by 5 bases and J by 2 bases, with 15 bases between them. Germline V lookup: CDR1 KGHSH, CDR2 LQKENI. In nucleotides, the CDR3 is TGTGCCAGCTCATACGAGCGGGTTTATAACACCGGGGAGCTGTTTTTT. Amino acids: CASSYERVYNTGELFF.

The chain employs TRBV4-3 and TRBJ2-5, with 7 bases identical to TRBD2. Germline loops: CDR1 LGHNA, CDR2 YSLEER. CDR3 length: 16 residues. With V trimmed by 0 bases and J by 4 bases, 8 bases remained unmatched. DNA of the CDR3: TGCGCCAGCAGCCAAGAGGCTAGCGGATTAACAGAGACCCAGTACTTC. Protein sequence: CASSQEASGLTETQYF.

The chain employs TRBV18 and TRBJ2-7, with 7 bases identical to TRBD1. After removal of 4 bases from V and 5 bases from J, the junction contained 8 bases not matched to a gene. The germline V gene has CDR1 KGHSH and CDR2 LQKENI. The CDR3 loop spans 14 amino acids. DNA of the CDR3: TGTGCCAGCTCACAGGGGGCAACAGAAGACGAGCAGTACTTC. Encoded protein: CASSQGATEDEQYF.

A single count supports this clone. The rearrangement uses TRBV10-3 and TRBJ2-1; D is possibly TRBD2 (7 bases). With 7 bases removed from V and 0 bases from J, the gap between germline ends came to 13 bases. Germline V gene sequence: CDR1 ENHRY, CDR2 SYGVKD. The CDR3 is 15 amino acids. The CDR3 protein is CAIMLGGHSYNEQFF. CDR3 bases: TGTGCCATCATGTTGGGGGGGCACTCCTACAATGAGCAGTTCTTC.